Each of the 18 T cell receptor beta chains below was sequenced from the same sample in a study of T cells in Graves' hyperthyroidism and ophthalmopathy. Amplified TCR beta CDR3 regions derived from RNA transcripts. With the HTBI primer set, the TCR CDR3 went through a first round of RT-PCR. TCRdb called the multiplex PCR reads again in MiXCR, with one record for every CDR3 protein. The data hold around 520,000 distinct CDR3 sequences, with about 24% observed a single time. Source material: blood. The receptors were sampled from a woman under 40 with Graves' ophthalmopathy.

This clonotype was counted many times. The chain is built from TRBV19 and TRBJ1-3; D call uncertain. Germline lookup yields CDR1 LNHDA and CDR2 SQIVND (reference sequence). The CDR3 runs 13 residues. V was trimmed by 6 bases and J by 7 bases, leaving 13 bases between them. The CDR3 sequence is CASSGVAGNTIYF. CDR3 nucleotide sequence: TGTGCCAGTAGCGGAGTGGCCGGCAACACCATATATTTT.

The chain is built from TRBV7-3 and TRBJ2-5; 11 positions agree with TRBD2. Germline CDR1 is SGHTA and CDR2 is FQGTGA. The junction had 5 bases not matched to a gene; V was cut back by 4 bases and J by 4 bases. CDR3 length: 15 residues. The DNA of the CDR3 is TGTGCCAGCAGCTCAACCGGGACTAGCGGAGAGACCCAGTACTTC. It yields the protein CASSSTGTSGETQYF.

This clonotype was observed at least ten times. The chain carries TRBV25-1 and TRBJ1-1, with D tentatively TRBD1 (5 bases). V was clipped by 1 base and J by 0 bases, with 12 bases between them. The V gene's germline CDR1 is MGHDK and CDR2 SYGVNS. CDR3 length equals 16 residues. The CDR3 loop is CASSEWRGNMNTEAFF. CDR3 nucleotide sequence: TGTGCCAGCAGTGAATGGCGGGGGAACATGAACACTGAAGCTTTCTTT.

A word on this clonotype: As the CDR3 is not closed by the conserved phenylalanine or tryptophan, this likely results from a read error. The gene calls are TRBV6-2 or TRBV6-3 and TRBJ1-5; 8 bases map to TRBD1. The CDR3 has 18 amino acids. The V and J ends lost 1 base and 4 bases, in that order; junction bases with no gene match: 12. The V gene's germline CDR1 is MNHEY and CDR2 SVGEGT. The CDR3 spells CASSYLTLDRVRNQPQHL. The CDR3 coding sequence is TGTGCCAGCAGTTACTTAACCCTGGACAGGGTCAGAAATCAGCCCCAGCATTTG.

This clonotype appeared many times. The chain combines TRBV27 with TRBJ2-7; TRBD1 aligns across 7 bases. V was pared by 5 bases and J by 3 bases, with 4 bases of the junction left unmatched. Germline V gene sequence: CDR1 MNHEY, CDR2 SMNVEV (reference sequence). The CDR3 consists of 13 residues. The CDR3: CASSVTGHYEQYF. CDR3 DNA sequence: TGTGCCAGCAGTGTGACAGGGCACTACGAGCAGTACTTC.

In this sample, this clonotype turned up a few times. V and J are TRBV6-4 and TRBJ1-2, with D perhaps TRBD1 (5 bases). Germline V CDR1 and CDR2: MRHNA, SNTAGT. The length of the CDR3 is 14 residues. V dropped 5 bases and J dropped 4 bases, with 14 bases sitting between them. The CDR3: CASSPSRGPYGYTF. The CDR3, as DNA: TGTGCCAGCAGTCCCTCGCGGGGACCCTATGGCTACACCTTC.

The rearrangement joins TRBV12-3 or TRBV12-4 to TRBJ2-7, with TRBD1 matching 8 bases. CDR3 size: 14 residues. The J segment lost 2 bases and the V segment lost 7 bases, leaving 7 bases of the junction unmatched. The CDR3 DNA sequence: TGTGCCAGCACCTTGCAGGGGGCGACCTACGAGCAGTACTTC. This gives the protein CASTLQGATYEQYF.

This clonotype has ten or more counts. The J gene is TRBJ2-7, the V gene TRBV5-1, with 11 positions matching TRBD2. Germline values: CDR1 SGHRS, CDR2 YFSETQ. This CDR3 contains 16 residues. Unmatched junction bases numbered 8, after V lost 4 bases and J lost 2 bases. CDR3 bases: TGCGCCAGCAGCCTCGCCCTGACTAGCGGGACCTACGAGCAGTACTTC. Translated: CASSLALTSGTYEQYF.

Ten or more counts support this clonotype. V and J are TRBV27 and TRBJ1-1; D ambiguous. V dropped 2 bases and J dropped 8 bases, with 21 bases sitting between them. The germline gives CDR1 MNHEY, CDR2 SMNVEV (reference sequence). CDR3 length: 16 amino acids. Written as DNA, the CDR3 is TGTGCCAGCAGTTTACCGGGAGCACCTCGGGGTTCAGAAGCTTTCTTT. Encoded protein: CASSLPGAPRGSEAFF.

Comments on this clonotype: The junction departs from the called germline gene at one end, perhaps through a read error. The chain carries TRBV4-1 and TRBJ1-2; 7 bases agree with TRBD1. Germline lookup yields CDR1 MGHRA and CDR2 YSYEKL. The CDR3 consists of 15 residues. Here the CDR3 reads CAGSDQGGNSYGYTF. In nucleotides, the CDR3 is TGCGCCGGCAGCGATCAGGGGGGGAATAGCTATGGCTACACCTTC.

This clonotype showed up many times. J is TRBJ2-4 and V is TRBV12-3 or TRBV12-4, with 7 positions matching TRBD1. The CDR3 contains 14 residues. Trimming removed 3 bases from V and 6 bases from J; junction bases left unmatched: 5. The CDR3 DNA follows: TGTGCCAGCAGTTTGGGACAGAGGACAAACATTCAGTACTTC. Its translation is CASSLGQRTNIQYF.

This clonotype was counted many times. The chain links TRBV12-3 or TRBV12-4 to TRBJ1-1, with D unresolved. CDR3 length: 12 amino acids. Trimming shortened V by 7 bases and J by 1 base, and 7 bases separated the two germline ends. The CDR3 DNA is TGTGCCAGCACTCTCGCGAACACTGAAGCTTTCTTT. This codes for CASTLANTEAFF.

The DNA of the CDR3 is TGTGCCAGCACCCAGGGGGCGCAGGGTCAGCCCCAGCATTTT. Translated, it gives CASTQGAQGQPQHF. This chain links TRBV12-3 or TRBV12-4 with TRBJ1-5, with 8 bases fitting TRBD1. The CDR3 extends over 14 amino acids. V shed 7 bases, J shed 6 bases, and the junction held 8 bases outside the gene matches.

CDR3 residues: CASSATGQGTAGELFF. The CDR3, as DNA: TGTGCCAGCAGCGCTACGGGACAGGGTACCGCCGGGGAGCTGTTTTTT. The rearrangement joins TRBV9 to TRBJ2-2; 9 bases agree with TRBD1. Per germline, CDR1 SGDLS and CDR2 YYNGEE. This CDR3 comprises 16 residues. The ends lost 3 bases at V and 6 bases at J; junction bases unmatched: 9. Looking up the rest from reference TRBV9 and TRBJ2-2 gives the full variable domain: DSGVTQTPKHLITATGQRVTLRCSPRSGDLSVYWYQQSLDQGLQFLIQYYNGEERAKGNILERFSAQQFPDLHSELNLSSLELGDSALYFCASSATGQGTAGELFFGEGSRLTVL.

This clonotype was seen ten or more times. The rearrangement links TRBV2 to TRBJ2-7; the D call may be TRBD1 or TRBD2 (6 bases each). This CDR3 has 12 residues. Germline V gene lookup returns CDR1 SNHLY and CDR2 FYNNEI. Trimming cost V 4 bases and J 6 bases, with 10 bases left between them. The DNA for the CDR3 is TGTGCCAGCAGTGTAGGGGGGTTCGAGCAGTACTTC. It is translated as CASSVGGFEQYF.

Note on this clonotype: It may be a read error: a sequence one base away is much more abundant. The gene calls are TRBV27 and TRBJ2-4; TRBD1 matches 7 bases. Per germline, CDR1 MNHEY and CDR2 SMNVEV (reference sequence). The CDR3 is 15 residues long. CDR3 bases: TGTGCCAGCAGTTTATCCGGGACAGCCAAAAACATTAAGTACTTC. It codes for CASSLSGTAKNIKYF.

This clonotype was recorded at least ten times. The chain links TRBV9 to TRBJ2-5; 7 bases line up with TRBD1. The ends lost 2 bases at V and 4 bases at J; junction bases unmatched: 8. This CDR3 region has 15 residues. Looked up from germline, CDR1 is SGDLS and CDR2 is YYNGEE. The CDR3 sequence is CASSVGTEVVETQYF. CDR3 bases: TGTGCCAGCAGCGTCGGGACAGAAGTAGTAGAGACCCAGTACTTC.

This clonotype occurred many times. V and J are TRBV6-5 and TRBJ2-2, with D perhaps being TRBD1 or TRBD2 (6 bases each). This CDR3 has 15 residues. The V gene's germline CDR1 is MNHEY and CDR2 SVGAGI. V was cut by 3 bases and J by 6 bases, with 14 bases left in between. The CDR3 coding sequence is TGTGCCAGCAGTTATTTTCCGGGGGCGGCCGGGGAGCTGTTTTTT. Translating gives CASSYFPGAAGELFF.